This T cell receptor (beta chain) was profiled in a study of T cell responses to AZD1222 COVID-19 vaccine. General study points: There were repertoire samples only from the period after the peak T cell response.

As for this clone: Its cognate antigen is unknown.

Some clones are missing from TCRdb's copy, which holds only in-frame ones; the method was immunoSEQ multiplex PCR. In the table there are about 120,000 clones, under 95% of which are singletons. The CDR3 spans 16 residues. V shed 0 bases, J shed 5 bases, and the junction held 4 bases outside the gene matches. Germline V gene lookup returns CDR1 SGHNT and CDR2 YYREEE (reference sequence). The sequence was obtained from an adult in good health. The sample in question was peripheral blood, obtained on day 0 of AZD1222 vaccination. The chain employs TRBV5-4 and TRBJ2-2, with 10 bases aligning to TRBD1. The CDR3 spells CASSLAGTGATGELFF. CDR3 nucleotide sequence: TGTGCCAGCAGCTTGGCCGGGACAGGGGCAACCGGGGAGCTGTTTTTT.